This T cell receptor beta chain was recovered during a study of blood T cell repertoires in COVID-19. Here immunoSEQ multiplex PCR was the method, and the copy in TCRdb shows in-frame clones only, minus some. The table lists more than 65,000 clones, around 83% of them singletons, with just over 5% in the top ten. V was pared by 4 bases and J by 1 base, with 11 bases between. This CDR3 spans 14 amino acids. Germline V CDR1 and CDR2: SGHRS, YFSETQ. The chain recombines TRBV5-1 with TRBJ2-5; possibly TRBD2 for D (5 bases). Sequencing was carried out using peripheral blood. The sequence was collected from a man older than 75 with acute or convalescent COVID-19. The CDR3 protein is CASSPTTSQETQYF. In DNA form, the CDR3 reads TGCGCCAGCAGCCCCACCACTAGCCAAGAGACCCAGTACTTC.